This section outlines one T cell receptor beta chain sequence together with its context. Its antigen is currently unknown. TRB cDNA libraries were made by UMI-labeled 5' RACE. Following a re-call of the 5' RACE reads, TCRdb has one entry per CDR3 protein and lacks DNA. The repertoire shows some 140,000 distinct CDR3 sequences; the top ten hold 0.45% to 0.55%. These data belong to a study of CXCR3-negative and CXCR3-positive naive CD8 T cells. In the study overall: With about 1.5 +/- 0.3 million reads per library, the TRB reads numbered around 140 million in total. Study findings and constraints: TRB CDR3 properties indicated TCR strength, while surface CD5 was similar across naive subsets. Higher TRB CDR3 hydrophobicity marked CXCR3-positive naive cells relative to CXCR3-negative naive cells. For memory CD8+ cells diversity was much lower, but both naive subsets had comparably high diversity.

The sequenced material came from naive CXCR3+ CD8+ T cells from blood. The subset is: CD45RO-CCR7+CD27+CD95- naive CD8+ T cells expressing CXCR3 (TNR3+). This TCR was recovered from a human donor in good health. Some clones in this sample may be carry-over from other donors' samples.

CDR3 sequence reads: CSVVRLNTEAFF. This chain joins TRBV29-1 and TRBJ1-1. The CDR3 loop spans 12 amino acids. Per germline, CDR1 SQVTM and CDR2 ANQGSEA.